The 21 T cell receptor beta chains listed next were all sequenced from one sample in a study of identifying expanded T cells in peripheral blood. The repertoire was sequenced with immunoSEQ multiplex PCR; TCRdb's copy has only in-frame clones and lacks some. In the table there are approximately 75,000 clones, 85% to 90% of which are singletons. The sequenced sample consisted of blood. The receptors shown here come from a person between 18 and 75 years old in good health.

This clone has a single count. V gene TRBV5-1 combines with J gene TRBJ1-6, with D perhaps TRBD1 (5 bases). CDR1 and CDR2 (germline): SGHRS, YFSETQ. The CDR3 consists of 14 residues. Trimming took 4 bases from V and 7 from J, leaving 12 bases between them. CDR3 sequence: CASSPGTENSPLHF. CDR3 sequence (DNA): TGCGCCAGCAGCCCTGGGACCGAAAATTCACCCCTCCACTTT.

The chain recombines TRBV18 with TRBJ2-1, with TRBD2 identical over 11 bases. CDR1 is KGHSH and CDR2 is LQKENI in the germline V gene. V was pared by 4 bases and J by 4 bases, with 6 bases of the junction left unmatched. The CDR3 is 16 amino acids. CDR3 protein: CASSQITSGGYNEQFF. CDR3 DNA sequence: TGTGCCAGCTCACAAATTACTAGCGGGGGTTACAATGAGCAGTTCTTC.

The chain recombines TRBV6-1 with TRBJ1-2; no definite D call. Germline loops: CDR1 MNHNS, CDR2 SASEGT. There are 12 residues in the CDR3. The V end was cut by 5 bases, the J end by 4 bases, with 8 bases between. The chain's CDR3 is CASSLYLYGYTF. As DNA, the CDR3 is TGTGCCAGCAGTTTATACCTCTATGGCTACACCTTC.

The chain links TRBV21-1 to TRBJ2-5; the table's D call, TRBD2, has no DNA check behind it. With the DNA end fitting TRBJ2-7 better, the J assignment may be wrong. TRBV21-1 has pseudogene status. The CDR3 consists of 15 residues. The CDR3 coding sequence is TGTGCCAGCAGCACCCGGACTAGCGGCGACTACGAGCAGTACTTC. Translating it yields CASSTRTSGDYEQYF.

The rearrangement joins TRBV12-5 to TRBJ2-1; TRBD2 agrees at 10 bases. Germline V gene lookup returns CDR1 LGHNT and CDR2 FRNRAP. The junction had 8 bases not matched to a gene; V was cut back by 2 bases and J by 7 bases. The CDR3 is 16 residues long. CDR3 nucleotide sequence: TGTGCTAGTGGTTTGCCTAGCGGGGGCCTTGGGAATGAGCAGTTCTTC. Its translation: CASGLPSGGLGNEQFF.

This chain connects TRBV4-1 to TRBJ1-5; D unresolved. Germline assignment: CDR1 MGHRA and CDR2 YSYEKL. This CDR3 contains 16 residues. V gave up 2 bases and J gave up 5 bases, with 16 bases separating them. The CDR3 protein is CASSQWAGPDDQPQHF. The CDR3 coding sequence is TGCGCCAGCAGCCAATGGGCGGGCCCGGACGATCAGCCCCAGCATTTT.

The V gene is TRBV29-1, the J gene TRBJ2-7, with a possible D match to TRBD2 (6 bases). The V gene's germline CDR1 is SQVTM and CDR2 ANQGSEA. V lost 4 bases to trimming and J lost 4 bases, with 8 bases between them. The CDR3 runs to 11 residues. The chain's CDR3 is CSVGAGYEQYF. CDR3 nucleotide sequence: TGCAGCGTTGGGGCGGGGTACGAGCAGTACTTC.

The gene calls are TRBV9 and TRBJ2-4; the match to TRBD1 covers 7 bases. The CDR3 is made up of 14 amino acids. The germline V gene encodes CDR1 SGDLS and CDR2 YYNGEE. The trim removed 3 bases at V and 2 bases at J, leaving 2 bases unmatched. Here the CDR3 reads CASSAQGSKNIQYF. The CDR3 DNA follows: TGTGCCAGCAGCGCACAGGGGTCCAAAAACATTCAGTACTTC. Full variable domain (rest looked up from reference TRBV9 and TRBJ2-4): DSGVTQTPKHLITATGQRVTLRCSPRSGDLSVYWYQQSLDQGLQFLIQYYNGEERAKGNILERFSAQQFPDLHSELNLSSLELGDSALYFCASSAQGSKNIQYFGAGTRLSVL.

The J gene is TRBJ2-4, the V gene TRBV19; TRBD1 or TRBD2 may be the D gene (5 bases each). The CDR3 runs 15 residues. CDR1 and CDR2 from the germline V gene are LNHDA and SQIVND (reference sequence). V lost 7 bases and J lost 3, with 16 bases in between. CDR3 nucleotide sequence: TGTGCCAGTACCCCCGGGGCTTCGGGCAAAAACATTCAGTACTTC. It encodes CASTPGASGKNIQYF.

The chain combines TRBV7-3 with TRBJ2-3; D unresolved. This CDR3 has 12 amino acids. The germline V gene encodes CDR1 SGHTA and CDR2 FQGTGA. Trimming removed 8 bases at V and 6 bases at J, with 12 bases between. CDR3 loop: CASDTGRDTQYF. As DNA, the CDR3 is TGTGCCAGCGACACTGGGCGCGATACGCAGTATTTT.

Worth noting for this clone: A read error may produce the germline difference seen at one junction end. The gene calls are TRBV7-9 and TRBJ2-7; D is possibly TRBD2 (5 bases). Germline CDR1 SEHNR, CDR2 FQNEAQ (reference sequence). This CDR3 has 16 residues. The CDR3 loop reads CTSSSRSVASSYEQYF. For the CDR3, the DNA is TGTACCAGCAGCTCCCGTAGCGTGGCGAGCTCCTACGAGCAGTACTTC. Looking up the rest from reference TRBV7-9 and TRBJ2-7 gives the full variable domain: DTGVSQNPRHKITKRGQNVTFRCDPISEHNRLYWYRQTLGQGPEFLTYFQNEAQLEKSRLLSDRFSAERPKGSFSTLEIQRTEQGDSAMYLCTSSSRSVASSYEQYFGPGTRLTVT.

V is TRBV29-1 and J is TRBJ1-1, with D possibly matching TRBD1 (6 bases). The CDR3 has 13 amino acids. Trimming took off 7 bases at V and 4 bases at J, with 16 bases between the two ends. Germline V CDR1 and CDR2: SQVTM, ANQGSEA. DNA of the CDR3: TGCAGCGGACTCCGGGACATCTTCACTGAAGCTTTCTTT. Translated: CSGLRDIFTEAFF. The variable domain in full, with the rest retrieved from reference TRBV29-1 and TRBJ1-1, is SAVISQKPSRDICQRGTSLTIQCQVDSQVTMMFWYRQQPGQSLTLIATANQGSEATYESGFVIDKFPISRPNLTFSTLTVSNMSPEDSSIYLCSGLRDIFTEAFFGQGTRLTVV.

This chain connects TRBV4-3 to TRBJ2-7, with TRBD2 matching 9 bases. Germline loops: CDR1 LGHNA, CDR2 YSLEER. There are 13 residues in the CDR3. Trimming removed 9 bases from V and 6 bases from J; junction bases left unmatched: 9. This chain's CDR3 is CASSRGGRSEQYF. CDR3 DNA sequence: TGCGCCAGTTCGCGGGGGGGCCGATCCGAGCAGTACTTC.

J is TRBJ2-7 and V is TRBV7-2, with TRBD2 matching over 8 bases. Per the germline V gene, CDR1 is SGHTA and CDR2 is FQGNSA. The CDR3 runs to 15 residues. V dropped 2 bases and J dropped 4; count of bases not matched to a gene: 7. The CDR3, as DNA: TGTGCCAGCAGCTTATCGTCGGTAGCGGGGTACGAGCAGTACTTC. Translated, it gives CASSLSSVAGYEQYF.

The chain combines TRBV5-1 with TRBJ2-5; no clear D. CDR3 length equals 14 residues. Trimming removed 1 base at V and 5 bases at J, with 12 bases between. Germline V gene lookup returns CDR1 SGHRS and CDR2 YFSETQ. DNA for the CDR3: TGCGCCAGCAGCTTGACGCCTGGCGCGGAGACCCAGTACTTC. Translated, it gives CASSLTPGAETQYF.

The chain carries TRBV5-6 and TRBJ2-1; a weak D match, TRBD1 (5 bases). The CDR3 is made up of 13 amino acids. CDR1 is SGHDT, CDR2 YYEEEE, per germline. The ends were cut back, 0 bases at V and 9 bases at J, with 10 bases in the middle. The CDR3 DNA follows: TGTGCCAGCAGCTTGGGGTTAGGGGCTGAGCAGTTCTTC. Translation gives CASSLGLGAEQFF.

The genes are TRBV7-9 and TRBJ2-5; TRBD2 agrees at 7 bases. CDR3 length: 13 amino acids. The germline V gene has CDR1 SEHNR and CDR2 FQNEAQ (reference sequence). The trim removed 1 base at V and 13 bases at J, leaving 9 bases unmatched. CDR3 amino acids: CASSLGGGLETYF. Here the CDR3 DNA reads TGTGCCAGCAGCTTAGGCGGAGGACTAGAGACGTACTTC.

The chain combines TRBV27 with TRBJ1-5; 8 bases fit TRBD1. This CDR3 has 15 amino acids. After removal of 6 bases from V and 4 bases from J, the junction contained 8 bases not matched to a gene. Germline CDR1 MNHEY, CDR2 SMNVEV (reference sequence). The CDR3 DNA reads as TGTGCCAGCAGAGTAGGACAGGGAGGTAATCAGCCCCAGCATTTT. It encodes CASRVGQGGNQPQHF.

This chain connects TRBV9 to TRBJ1-1, with D tentatively TRBD1 (5 bases). With 0 bases removed from V and 1 base from J, the gap between germline ends came to 7 bases. CDR3 size: 14 residues. CDR1 is SGDLS, CDR2 YYNGEE, per germline. CDR3 sequence reads: CASSVATANTEAFF. CDR3 nucleotide sequence: TGTGCCAGCAGCGTAGCGACAGCGAACACTGAAGCTTTCTTT.

The chain carries TRBV25-1 and TRBJ1-2; D perhaps matches TRBD1 (5 bases). This CDR3 is 13 amino acids long. V gave up 0 bases and J gave up 9 bases, with 11 bases separating them. Germline loops: CDR1 MGHDK, CDR2 SYGVNS. In DNA, the CDR3 is TGTGCCAGCAGTGAATACGTAGGGGACCGCTACACCTTC. Translated, it gives CASSEYVGDRYTF.

This sequence joins TRBV13 and TRBJ1-1; D is possibly TRBD1 (5 bases). V lost 5 bases and J 4 bases, leaving 32 bases between the germline ends. The germline V gene has CDR1 PRHDT and CDR2 FYEKMQ (reference sequence). This CDR3 is 20 amino acids long. In DNA form, the CDR3 reads TGTGCCAGCAGCCACCTTTCGGGCGGGACCTCGGGGGGTGACGGCACTGAAGCTTTCTTT. Translation: CASSHLSGGTSGGDGTEAFF.